Below, 3 T cell receptor beta chains from the same sample are listed, as sequenced in a study of cytomegalovirus exposure and HLA in healthy donors. The PCR employed 60 Vbeta primers together with 13 Jbeta primers. This table comes from immunoSEQ multiplex PCR, and its TCRdb copy is limited to in-frame clones, with some not included. The repertoire includes hundreds of thousands of clones, approximately 80% of them detected once, and 0.55% to 0.7% sits in the top ten. Input material: PBMCs. The source of these receptors is a woman aged 40-49 years in good health and CMV-seronegative.

The gene calls are TRBV5-5 and TRBJ2-7, with 10 bases aligning to TRBD1. The V gene's germline CDR1 is SGHKS and CDR2 YYEKEE (reference sequence). This CDR3 spans 17 amino acids. V trimming: 0 bases; J trimming: 3 bases; junction bases outside the gene matches: 9. CDR3 residues: CASSLAKRTGGIYEQYF. CDR3 nucleotides: TGTGCCAGCAGCTTGGCCAAAAGGACAGGGGGAATCTACGAGCAGTACTTC.

This clone was detected a few times. The same CDR3 is also encoded by other DNA sequences in this sample. CDR3 residues: CASSQEGTGNTEAFF. CDR3 sequence (DNA): TGCGCCAGCAGCCAAGAGGGGACAGGGAACACTGAAGCTTTCTTT. V gene TRBV4-1 combines with J gene TRBJ1-1; 8 nucleotides agree with TRBD1. The germline gives CDR1 MGHRA, CDR2 YSYEKL. The ends lost 0 bases at V and 1 base at J; junction bases unmatched: 1. The CDR3 is made up of 15 amino acids.

This clone appeared once. The chain links TRBV5-1 to TRBJ1-6; tentatively, D is TRBD1 (6 bases). There are 14 residues in the CDR3. The germline V gene encodes CDR1 SGHRS and CDR2 YFSETQ. Trimming removed 2 bases at V and 8 bases at J, with 11 bases between. Here the CDR3 DNA reads TGCGCCAGCAGCTTTACAGGGTTAGATTCACCCCTCCACTTT. Translated: CASSFTGLDSPLHF.